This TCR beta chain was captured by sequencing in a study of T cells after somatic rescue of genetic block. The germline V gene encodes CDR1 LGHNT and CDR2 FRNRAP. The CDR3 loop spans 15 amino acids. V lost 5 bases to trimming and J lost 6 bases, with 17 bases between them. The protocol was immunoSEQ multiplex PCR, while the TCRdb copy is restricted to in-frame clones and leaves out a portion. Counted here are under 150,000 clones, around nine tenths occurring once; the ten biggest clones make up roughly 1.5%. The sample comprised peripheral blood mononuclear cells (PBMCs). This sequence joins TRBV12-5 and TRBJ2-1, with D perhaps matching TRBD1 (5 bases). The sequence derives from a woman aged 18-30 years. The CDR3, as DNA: TGTGCTAGTGGTCCCGGCCCCCAGGGTTCCAATGAGCAGTTCTTC. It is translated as CASGPGPQGSNEQFF.